This T cell receptor beta chain was sequenced during a study of T-cell memory formation after mild COVID-19. The CDR3 runs to 13 residues. From germline, CDR1 is SGHTA and CDR2 FQGNSA. Trimming stripped 4 bases from V and 9 bases from J, with 10 bases between. Using its own MiXCR run on the 5' RACE reads, TCRdb lists one record per CDR3 protein. The sample lists around 320,000 distinct CDR3 sequences; approximately 20% were seen once. This receptor was obtained from a man aged 18-30 years who had mild COVID-19 (a few samples of this study predate the infection). Cell type and time point are not known. The source material was PBMCs or a T cell subset sorted from them (not recorded which). This chain connects TRBV7-2 to TRBJ1-6; D call uncertain. Here the CDR3 reads CASSYDRGSPLHF. The CDR3 region has the DNA TGTGCCAGCAGCTATGACCGGGGTTCACCCCTCCACTTT.